The 27 T cell receptor beta chains below come from one sample, sequenced in a study of monozygotic twins with inflammatory bowel disease. TCRdb re-called the 5' RACE reads and gives one entry per CDR3 protein, without DNA. The sample table sets out 200,000 to 250,000 distinct CDR3 sequences. The sequenced material came from blood. The receptors here all came from a human donor with ulcerative colitis or Crohn's disease, or a healthy co-twin of an affected twin (not recorded which).

This sequence joins TRBV7-3 and TRBJ2-5; the TCRdb call, TRBD2, lacks DNA for checking. The CDR3 is made up of 13 amino acids. The V gene's germline CDR1 is SGHTA and CDR2 FQGTGA. CDR3 sequence: CASSFMREETQYF.

J is TRBJ2-3 and V is TRBV5-1; TCRdb gives TRBD1 as the D gene, but with no DNA this cannot be confirmed. Germline V lookup: CDR1 SGHRS, CDR2 YFSETQ. CDR3 length: 16 residues. The CDR3: CASSLALRGASDTQYF.

The genes are TRBV20-1 and TRBJ1-5; TCRdb returns TRBD1, unconfirmable since there is no DNA. The CDR3 length is 15 residues. CDR1 and CDR2 (germline): DFQATT, SNEGSKA (reference sequence). Here the CDR3 reads CSARGTGLSNQPQHF.

This CDR3 is CASSEDGLDFYGYTF. The chain combines TRBV11-1 with TRBJ1-2. From germline, CDR1 is SGHAT and CDR2 FQDESV (reference sequence). CDR3 size: 15 residues.

The V call is TRBV9, the J call TRBJ2-3; the D gene TCRdb calls, TRBD2, cannot be checked with no DNA. Germline CDR1 reads SGDLS; CDR2 reads YYNGEE. This CDR3 region has 17 residues. This CDR3 reads CASSVGTSGRSRDTQYF.

V gene TRBV15 combines with J gene TRBJ2-3; TCRdb returns TRBD2, unconfirmable since there is no DNA. The CDR3 extends over 16 amino acids. Germline loops: CDR1 LNHNV, CDR2 YYDKDF (reference sequence). CDR3 sequence: CATSRDGQAAGDTQYF.

The chain couples TRBV12-3 or TRBV12-4 to TRBJ2-2; the D call of TRBD1 rests on TCRdb alone, since no DNA is present to check it. This CDR3 comprises 15 residues. CDR3: CASSSGTGVTGELFF.

The J gene is TRBJ1-6, the V gene TRBV20-1. Germline V lookup: CDR1 DFQATT, CDR2 SNEGSKA (reference sequence). This CDR3 spans 14 amino acids. The CDR3 loop is CSVRPGLGRSPLHF.

J is TRBJ2-1 and V is TRBV23-1; without DNA, the TCRdb call of TRBD1 cannot be checked. TRBV23-1 is flagged as an ORF with uncertain function. The CDR3 runs to 19 residues. The CDR3 here is CASSQKRRGRFRSYNEQFF.

This sequence joins TRBV5-6 and TRBJ1-2. This CDR3 has 15 residues. Germline lookup yields CDR1 SGHDT and CDR2 YYEEEE. The CDR3 is CASSLEQMDGYGYTF.

V is TRBV5-1 and J is TRBJ2-5; TCRdb's D call of TRBD1 is untestable without DNA. Germline V gene lookup returns CDR1 SGHRS and CDR2 YFSETQ. The CDR3 consists of 15 residues. CDR3 loop: CASSSYTGGQETQYF.

This chain connects TRBV20-1 to TRBJ2-1; without DNA, the TCRdb call of TRBD1 cannot be checked. The germline gives CDR1 DFQATT, CDR2 SNEGSKA (reference sequence). The CDR3 has 16 amino acids. CDR3 sequence reads: CSAPPPGGAYYNEQFF.

The CDR3 loop reads CASSQDWAGRQPQHF. The chain uses TRBV4-2 and TRBJ1-5. This CDR3 has 15 amino acids. The V gene's germline CDR1 is LGHNA and CDR2 YNFKEQ.

The CDR3 here is CASSGGIHNEQFF. V usage is TRBV7-3 and J usage is TRBJ2-1; TCRdb's assignment of TRBD1 cannot be checked, as there is no DNA. Germline V gives CDR1 SGHTA, CDR2 FQGTGA. The CDR3 contains 13 residues.

The chain is built from TRBV12-3 or TRBV12-4 and TRBJ2-4; the TRBD1 assignment by TCRdb is unverifiable without DNA. The CDR3 totals 13 residues. The CDR3 sequence: CASTGTHSYIQYF.

The chain links TRBV5-1 to TRBJ2-1; TCRdb's D call of TRBD2 is untestable without DNA. Germline-derived CDR1 and CDR2 are SGHRS and YFSETQ. This CDR3 is 16 amino acids long. This chain's CDR3 is CASRWTTAGFGDEQFF. The entire variable domain, with the rest obtained from reference TRBV5-1 and TRBJ2-1, is as follows: KAGVTQTPRYLIKTRGQQVTLSCSPISGHRSVSWYQQTPGQGLQFLFEYFSETQRNKGNFPGRFSGRQFSNSRSEMNVSTLELGDSALYLCASRWTTAGFGDEQFFGPGTRLTVL.

The chain carries TRBV15 and TRBJ2-5; there is no DNA to check the TCRdb D call of TRBD2. Per germline, CDR1 LNHNV and CDR2 YYDKDF (reference sequence). The CDR3 has 15 residues. The CDR3 here is CATSRARGFQETQYF.

The rearrangement uses TRBV24-1 and TRBJ2-3; the TRBD1 assignment by TCRdb is unverifiable without DNA. In germline, CDR1 is KGHDR, CDR2 SFDVKD. The CDR3 is 13 residues long. CDR3 in amino acids: CATSAPSTDTQYF.

The chain carries TRBV6-1 and TRBJ2-3; without DNA, the TCRdb call of TRBD1 cannot be checked. The germline gives CDR1 MNHNS, CDR2 SASEGT. CDR3 length equals 15 residues. CDR3 in amino acids: CASSEGGGATDTQYF.

The chain has TRBV7-2 and TRBJ1-3. Germline CDR1 is SGHTA and CDR2 is FQGNSA. The CDR3 is 15 amino acids. CDR3 loop: CASSLGGILGNTIYF. Full variable domain (outside the CDR3, taken from reference TRBV7-2 and TRBJ1-3): GAGVSQSPSNKVTEKGKDVELRCDPISGHTALYWYRQSLGQGLEFLIYFQGNSAPDKSGLPSDRFSAERTGGSVSTLTIQRTQQEDSAVYLCASSLGGILGNTIYFGEGSWLTVV.

The rearrangement links TRBV13 to TRBJ2-1; there is no DNA to check the TCRdb D call of TRBD2. This CDR3 is built from 14 residues. The germline CDR1 and CDR2 sequences are PRHDT and FYEKMQ (reference sequence). CDR3 in amino acids: CASSPRVSYNEQFF.

CDR3: CASSPTTSGGTEAFF. The chain employs TRBV5-1 and TRBJ1-1; TCRdb names TRBD1, which stays unverified in the absence of DNA. This CDR3 is built from 15 residues. Germline CDR1 and CDR2: SGHRS and YFSETQ.

CDR3 sequence: CASRAIGGLYGYTF. J is TRBJ1-2 and V is TRBV11-2. Per the germline V gene, CDR1 is SGHAT and CDR2 is FQNNGV. This CDR3 is 14 amino acids long.

The chain recombines TRBV2 with TRBJ1-5. Germline loops: CDR1 SNHLY, CDR2 FYNNEI. This CDR3 contains 14 residues. The CDR3 loop is CASSGSGGNQPQHF.

The chain combines TRBV5-5 with TRBJ1-5; TCRdb indicates TRBD1, and absent DNA this call remains unverified. The CDR3 has 15 residues. Germline V lookup: CDR1 SGHKS, CDR2 YYEKEE (reference sequence). The CDR3 protein is CASSFDRGNNQPQHF.

Here the CDR3 reads CAISESRSGVQETQYF. The V and J genes are TRBV10-3 and TRBJ2-5; TCRdb reports TRBD2, a call that lacks DNA to check it against. Germline V lookup: CDR1 ENHRY, CDR2 SYGVKD. CDR3 length: 16 amino acids.

The chain joins TRBV19 to TRBJ1-2; TCRdb indicates TRBD1, and absent DNA this call remains unverified. The CDR3 length is 15 residues. Germline V gene data show CDR1 as LNHDA and CDR2 as SQIVND (reference sequence). CDR3 residues: CASSMARDRVDGYTF. Using reference TRBV19 and TRBJ1-2 for the parts outside the CDR3, the full variable domain is DGGITQSPKYLFRKEGQNVTLSCEQNLNHDAMYWYRQDPGQGLRLIYYSQIVNDFQKGDIAEGYSVSREKKESFPLTVTSAQKNPTAFYLCASSMARDRVDGYTFGSGTRLTVV.